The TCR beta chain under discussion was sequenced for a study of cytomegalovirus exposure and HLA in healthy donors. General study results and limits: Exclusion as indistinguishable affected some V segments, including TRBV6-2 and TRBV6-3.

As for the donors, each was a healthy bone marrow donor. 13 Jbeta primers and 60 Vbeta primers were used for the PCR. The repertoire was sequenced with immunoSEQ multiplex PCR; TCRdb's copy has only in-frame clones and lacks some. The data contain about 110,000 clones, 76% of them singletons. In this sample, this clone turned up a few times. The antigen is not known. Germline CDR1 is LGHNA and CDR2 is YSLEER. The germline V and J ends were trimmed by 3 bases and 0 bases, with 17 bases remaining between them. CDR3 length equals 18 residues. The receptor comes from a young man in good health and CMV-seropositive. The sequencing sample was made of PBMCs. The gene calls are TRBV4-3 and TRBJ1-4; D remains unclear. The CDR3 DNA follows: TGCGCCAGCAGCCAGTCTTCAACGGCGGTCTCAACTAATGAAAAACTGTTTTTT. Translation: CASSQSSTAVSTNEKLFF.